The 32 T cell receptor beta chains in this list originate from one sample, sequenced in a study of shared clonotypes between healthy human individuals. The naive CD8 fraction comprised CD45RO-negative cells positively selected for CCR7 and excluded terminally differentiated effector memory CD45RA+ cells. Assay used: immunoSEQ multiplex PCR; TCRdb lists only in-frame clones, some missing. The top ten clones hold more than 0.3% of a sample with roughly 570,000 clones, 98% of them seen once. The specimen sequenced was naive CD8+ T cells sorted from blood. The receptors were gathered from a young man in good health.

V usage is TRBV30 and J usage is TRBJ2-1; D is unclear. The germline V gene encodes CDR1 GTSNPN and CDR2 SVGIG (reference sequence). Trimming removed 3 bases at V and 0 bases at J, with 12 bases between. The CDR3 is made up of 15 amino acids. The CDR3 protein is CAWSSSASSYNEQFF. Here the CDR3 DNA reads TGTGCCTGGAGCTCCAGCGCAAGCTCCTACAATGAGCAGTTCTTC. The whole variable domain, filled in from reference TRBV30 and TRBJ2-1, reads SQTIHQWPATLVQPVGSPLSLECTVEGTSNPNLYWYRQAAGRGLQLLFYSVGIGQISSEVPQNLSASRPQDRQFILSSKKLLLSDSGFYLCAWSSSASSYNEQFFGPGTRLTVL.

The chain employs TRBV20-1 and TRBJ2-1; D is unclear. This CDR3 is 10 amino acids long. Between the trimmed V and J ends, which lost 5 bases and 9 bases, there was a span of 8 bases. Germline CDR1 reads DFQATT; CDR2 reads SNEGSKA (reference sequence). Here the CDR3 reads CSAELGEQFF. The CDR3 nucleotides are TGCAGTGCTGAGCTGGGTGAGCAGTTCTTC.

The chain employs TRBV9 and TRBJ1-3, with a weak D call TRBD1 (5 bases). Germline lookup yields CDR1 SGDLS and CDR2 YYNGEE. The CDR3 loop spans 15 amino acids. Trimming stripped 3 bases from V and 3 bases from J, with 13 bases between. Written as DNA, the CDR3 is TGTGCCAGCAGCGAGGGACTACAAGGTGGAAACACCATATATTTT. It is translated as CASSEGLQGGNTIYF.

V gene TRBV29-1 combines with J gene TRBJ2-5, with D tentatively TRBD2 (5 bases). V was clipped by 4 bases and J by 5 bases, with 8 bases between them. The germline CDR1 and CDR2 sequences are SQVTM and ANQGSEA. This CDR3 has 11 amino acids. The CDR3, as DNA: TGCAGCGTTGCCGTAGCGGAGACCCAGTACTTC. It encodes CSVAVAETQYF.

The chain is built from TRBV7-9 and TRBJ2-2, with 7 nucleotides matching TRBD1. This CDR3 contains 16 residues. Germline trimming cut 1 base from V and 7 bases from J; bases unmatched to any gene: 9. CDR1 is SEHNR and CDR2 is FQNEAQ in the germline V gene (reference sequence). The DNA for the CDR3 is TGTGCCAGCAGCTTAGGACAGGGAGAGGCCATCGGGGAGCTGTTTTTT. Protein product: CASSLGQGEAIGELFF. The whole variable domain, remainder taken from reference TRBV7-9 and TRBJ2-2, is DTGVSQNPRHKITKRGQNVTFRCDPISEHNRLYWYRQTLGQGPEFLTYFQNEAQLEKSRLLSDRFSAERPKGSFSTLEIQRTEQGDSAMYLCASSLGQGEAIGELFFGEGSRLTVL.

V and J are TRBV4-1 and TRBJ2-1, with D tentatively TRBD2 (6 bases). V was pared by 5 bases and J by 5 bases, with 16 bases between. There are 15 residues in the CDR3. Germline V gene lookup returns CDR1 MGHRA and CDR2 YSYEKL. CDR3 region: CASSGGEYLNNEQFF. CDR3 DNA: TGCGCCAGCAGCGGAGGGGAGTATTTGAACAATGAGCAGTTCTTC.

The chain combines TRBV25-1 with TRBJ2-5; 9 positions match TRBD1. The CDR3 consists of 15 residues. In germline, CDR1 is MGHDK, CDR2 SYGVNS. Unmatched junction bases numbered 8, after V lost 6 bases and J lost 3 bases. CDR3 coding DNA: TGTGCCAGCAGATTTTCGACAGGGGGGGAAGAGACCCAGTACTTC. The encoded protein is CASRFSTGGEETQYF.

This clone was seen a single time. The rearrangement links TRBV5-6 to TRBJ2-2; 12 bases line up with TRBD2. The V gene's germline CDR1 is SGHDT and CDR2 YYEEEE. The CDR3 is made up of 15 amino acids. V dropped 2 bases and J dropped 7; count of bases not matched to a gene: 3. The CDR3 DNA reads as TGTGCCAGCAGCTTCGGGACTAGCGGGTACGGGGAGCTGTTTTTT. Translated, it gives CASSFGTSGYGELFF.

This chain connects TRBV27 to TRBJ2-7, with D possibly being TRBD1 (7 bases). V lost 5 bases and J 1 base, leaving 15 bases between the germline ends. CDR1 is MNHEY and CDR2 is SMNVEV in the germline V gene (reference sequence). The CDR3 consists of 15 residues. CDR3 residues: CASSPSAGQSYEQYF. The CDR3 DNA is TGTGCCAGCAGTCCCTCTGCGGGACAGTCCTACGAGCAGTACTTC.

This clone was seen just once. V usage is TRBV21-1 and J usage is TRBJ2-7. TRBV21-1 is a pseudogene segment. The CDR3 loop spans 14 amino acids. The CDR3, as DNA: TGTGCCAGCAGCAAACCTCGCAGGGAGCACGAGCAGTACTTC. It specifies CASSKPRREHEQYF.

V usage is TRBV28 and J usage is TRBJ2-7; D remains ambiguous. The CDR3 runs 11 residues. Germline CDR1 reads MDHEN; CDR2 reads SYDVKM. V gave up 3 bases and J gave up 6 bases, with 6 bases separating them. CDR3 bases: TGTGCCAGCAGTTTGATTTTCGAGCAGTACTTC. It codes for CASSLIFEQYF. Combining the CDR3 with reference TRBV28 and TRBJ2-7 gives the whole variable domain DVKVTQSSRYLVKRTGEKVFLECVQDMDHENMFWYRQDPGLGLRLIYFSYDVKMKEKGDIPEGYSVSREKKERFSLILESASTNQTSMYLCASSLIFEQYFGPGTRLTVT.

The chain is built from TRBV10-3 and TRBJ2-5; D uncertain. CDR1 ENHRY and CDR2 SYGVKD come from the germline V gene. There are 15 residues in the CDR3. V was pared by 4 bases and J by 5 bases, with 17 bases between. CDR3 DNA sequence: TGTGCCATCAGTGCCTCTGAGAGTTACCTCGAGACCCAGTACTTC. Translation: CAISASESYLETQYF.

The genes are TRBV7-8 and TRBJ2-7; 14 bases are shared with TRBD2. This CDR3 has 16 amino acids. Losses at the gene ends were 5 bases for V and 3 bases for J; bases not matched to a gene: 6. Germline V gene sequence: CDR1 SGHVS, CDR2 FQNEAQ. The CDR3 loop reads CASSPWTSGRIYEQYF. For the CDR3, the DNA is TGTGCCAGCAGCCCCTGGACTAGCGGGAGGATCTACGAGCAGTACTTC.

The rearrangement uses TRBV28 and TRBJ2-3; maybe TRBD2 (7 bases). This CDR3 region has 15 residues. The V end was cut by 6 bases, the J end by 7 bases, with 20 bases between. Germline CDR1 and CDR2: MDHEN and SYDVKM. The CDR3 loop is CASSPRGLRSYTQYF. The DNA for the CDR3 is TGTGCCAGCAGCCCCAGGGGACTACGGTCGTATACGCAGTATTTT.

As regards this clone: The same CDR3 arises from other DNA sequences in this sample as well. The rearrangement joins TRBV7-9 to TRBJ2-7, with TRBD2 matching 14 bases. V lost 4 bases, J lost 4 bases, and 6 bases stayed unmatched. Germline values: CDR1 SEHNR, CDR2 FQNEAQ (reference sequence). The CDR3 contains 16 residues. The CDR3 DNA is TGTGCCAGCAGCTCTCCGACTAGCGGGAGGGCTTACGAGCAGTACTTC. Its translation: CASSSPTSGRAYEQYF.

V gene TRBV27 combines with J gene TRBJ2-3, with a tentative D call TRBD1 (6 bases). The CDR3 is 14 amino acids. V lost 5 bases and J lost 4, with 13 bases in between. Germline V gives CDR1 MNHEY, CDR2 SMNVEV (reference sequence). The CDR3 reads CASSIAGVADTQYF. The CDR3 DNA follows: TGTGCCAGCAGTATCGCAGGGGTGGCAGATACGCAGTATTTT.

Here the CDR3 DNA reads TGTGCCAGCAGTGGTTTGGGACTAGCGGGGAATGAGCAGTTCTTC. It codes for CASSGLGLAGNEQFF. This chain joins TRBV6-1 and TRBJ2-1, with 13 bases lining up with TRBD2. Per germline, CDR1 MNHNS and CDR2 SASEGT. Trimming took 4 bases from V and 7 from J; bases not matched to a gene: 4. CDR3 length equals 15 residues.

This chain uses TRBV7-3 with TRBJ2-1; D is ambiguous. The CDR3 has 14 residues. The V end lost 2 bases, the J end lost 6 bases, and 11 bases lay between the germline ends. Germline lookup yields CDR1 SGHTA and CDR2 FQGTGA. CDR3 amino acids: CASSLEDQTNEQFF. The CDR3 DNA reads TGTGCCAGCAGCTTAGAGGACCAGACCAATGAGCAGTTCTTC.

J is TRBJ1-5 and V is TRBV11-2; D remains unclear. Germline V gives CDR1 SGHAT, CDR2 FQNNGV. The V and J ends lost 1 base and 7 bases respectively, with 8 bases between them. The CDR3 is 13 amino acids. CDR3 in DNA: TGTGCCAGCAGCTTAGTGATGTCCCAGCCCCAGCATTTT. Its protein product is CASSLVMSQPQHF.

This clone appeared a single time. This chain joins TRBV4-1 and TRBJ2-7, with 7 bases that match TRBD1. Per germline, CDR1 MGHRA and CDR2 YSYEKL. V shed 4 bases, J shed 6 bases, and the junction held 9 bases outside the gene matches. The length of the CDR3 is 14 residues. CDR3 region: CASSPWTGTSEQYF. The CDR3 DNA reads TGCGCCAGCAGCCCTTGGACAGGAACGTCCGAGCAGTACTTC.

This clone appeared a single time. The chain carries TRBV2 and TRBJ2-7, with 7 bases identical to TRBD2. V trimming: 4 bases; J trimming: 0 bases; junction bases outside the gene matches: 9. Germline V gene lookup returns CDR1 SNHLY and CDR2 FYNNEI. This CDR3 region has 16 residues. The CDR3 loop reads CASSVQEGLRSYEQYF. CDR3 nucleotide sequence: TGTGCCAGCAGTGTCCAAGAGGGACTACGCTCCTACGAGCAGTACTTC.

This chain connects TRBV7-9 to TRBJ2-5; D gene unclear. The germline V and J ends were trimmed by 3 bases and 2 bases, with 16 bases remaining between them. The germline V gene encodes CDR1 SEHNR and CDR2 FQNEAQ (reference sequence). The CDR3 loop spans 16 amino acids. The DNA for the CDR3 is TGTGCCAGCAGCTTCCAAGGGCTTAAATCACAAGAGACCCAGTACTTC. This translates into CASSFQGLKSQETQYF.

The chain joins TRBV28 to TRBJ2-7; possibly TRBD2 for D (6 bases). The germline V and J ends were trimmed by 5 bases and 3 bases, with 14 bases remaining between them. The CDR3 is 14 amino acids. Germline V CDR1 and CDR2: MDHEN, SYDVKM. The CDR3 region has the DNA TGTGCCAGCAGTGCAACGGGACTGGGCTACGAGCAGTACTTC. This gives the protein CASSATGLGYEQYF.

Remarks on this clone: The same CDR3 is also encoded by other DNA sequences in this sample. This rearrangement joins TRBV6-5 to TRBJ2-7; 7 positions agree with TRBD1. The CDR3 totals 14 residues. CDR1 and CDR2 (germline): MNHEY, SVGAGI. The J segment lost 1 base and the V segment lost 0 bases, leaving 0 bases of the junction unmatched. The DNA for the CDR3 is TGTGCCAGCAGTTACTCGGGACAGTCCTACGAGCAGTACTTC. It translates to CASSYSGQSYEQYF.

The DNA of the CDR3 is TGTGCCAGCAGACAGGGACTTCGTTCCGAAAAACTGTTTTTT. Protein: CASRQGLRSEKLFF. The chain has TRBV27 and TRBJ1-4, with a possible D match to TRBD1 (6 bases). This CDR3 has 14 residues. V was shortened by 6 bases and J by 8 bases, with 16 bases between the two germline ends. Germline V gene data show CDR1 as MNHEY and CDR2 as SMNVEV (reference sequence).

This rearrangement joins TRBV5-1 to TRBJ2-3; D perhaps matches TRBD1 (6 bases). CDR3 length: 13 amino acids. Germline values: CDR1 SGHRS, CDR2 YFSETQ. V was pared by 2 bases and J by 3 bases, with 7 bases between. The CDR3, as DNA: TGCGCCAGCAGCTTAACAGGGACAGATACGCAGTATTTT. Amino acids: CASSLTGTDTQYF. Complete variable domain (other parts from reference TRBV5-1 and TRBJ2-3): KAGVTQTPRYLIKTRGQQVTLSCSPISGHRSVSWYQQTPGQGLQFLFEYFSETQRNKGNFPGRFSGRQFSNSRSEMNVSTLELGDSALYLCASSLTGTDTQYFGPGTRLTVL.

This sequence joins TRBV30 and TRBJ1-1; D gene ambiguous. The germline V and J ends were trimmed by 3 bases and 2 bases, with 7 bases remaining between them. The V gene's germline CDR1 is GTSNPN and CDR2 SVGIG (reference sequence). The CDR3 is made up of 12 amino acids. The DNA for the CDR3 is TGTGCCTGGAGCTACAGTAACACTGAAGCTTTCTTT. Translated: CAWSYSNTEAFF.

The chain recombines TRBV2 with TRBJ2-1, with TRBD2 matching over 11 bases. Germline values: CDR1 SNHLY, CDR2 FYNNEI. The CDR3 consists of 16 residues. J gave up 7 bases and V 5 bases, and 10 bases lay outside the gene matches. The CDR3, as DNA: TGTGCCAGCAGTTTCCTAACTAGCGGGAGTGGTAATGAGCAGTTCTTC. Translated: CASSFLTSGSGNEQFF.

The table lists this clone with a count of one. V usage is TRBV7-9 and J usage is TRBJ2-7, with 9 bases lining up with TRBD1. The CDR3 runs to 16 residues. V lost 6 bases, J lost 5 bases, and 14 bases stayed unmatched. The germline CDR1 and CDR2 sequences are SEHNR and FQNEAQ (reference sequence). The CDR3 protein is CASRLTGGEVADEQYF. In nucleotides, the CDR3 is TGTGCCAGCAGATTAACAGGGGGCGAGGTCGCCGACGAGCAGTACTTC.

On this clone itself: At the DNA level, this CDR3 is encoded by other sequences in the same sample as well. The chain employs TRBV6-5 and TRBJ2-7; D remains ambiguous. CDR3 length: 11 residues. V gave up 2 bases and J gave up 3 bases, with 2 bases separating them. CDR1 is MNHEY and CDR2 is SVGAGI in the germline V gene. The CDR3 sequence: CASSYLYEQYF. In DNA, the CDR3 is TGTGCCAGCAGTTACCTCTACGAGCAGTACTTC.

Notes on this clone: Compared with germline, one end of the junction differs, possibly owing to a read error. The chain has TRBV7-9 and TRBJ2-3; D gene unclear. The germline V gene has CDR1 SEHNR and CDR2 FQNEAQ (reference sequence). The CDR3 runs 11 residues. CDR3 region: CASSIADTQYF. CDR3 bases: TGTGCCAGCAGCATAGCTGATACGCAGTATTTT.

This chain connects TRBV2 to TRBJ2-1; D unclear. The CDR3 contains 14 residues. Between the trimmed V and J ends, which lost 3 bases and 1 base, there was a span of 7 bases. The germline gives CDR1 SNHLY, CDR2 FYNNEI. The CDR3 region has the DNA TGTGCCAGCAGTGAGGGGAATTCCTACAATGAGCAGTTCTTC. It specifies CASSEGNSYNEQFF.